This T cell receptor beta chain originates from a study of blood T cell repertoires in COVID-19. This clone was picked up a small number of times. Data came from immunoSEQ multiplex PCR; TCRdb stores just in-frame clones and leaves some out. The repertoire consists of around 64,000 clones, with 65% to 90% occurring once and the leading ten covering more than 2.5%. Sequenced sample: peripheral blood. The receptor's source is a man aged 45 to 65 with active COVID-19.

The DNA for the CDR3 is TGCGCCAGCGGACTAGCGGCCTCCTACGAGCAGTACTTC. Protein product: CASGLAASYEQYF. This chain connects TRBV5-1 to TRBJ2-7; 10 bases line up with TRBD2. The germline V gene encodes CDR1 SGHRS and CDR2 YFSETQ. Germline trimming cut 7 bases from V and 0 bases from J; bases unmatched to any gene: 1. CDR3 length: 13 amino acids.